What follows are 30 T cell receptor beta chains derived from one specimen sequenced in a study of T cells of healthy individuals. Via MiXCR, TCRdb re-called the 5' RACE reads, giving one row per CDR3 protein. The sample gives 90,000 to 100,000 distinct CDR3 sequences, approximately 16% of which show up once; around 6.4% is in the top ten. The source is a human donor in good health.

This clonotype was seen ten or more times. The chain has TRBV12-3 or TRBV12-4 and TRBJ1-1, with a tentative D call TRBD1 (5 bases). V lost 4 bases and J 0 bases, leaving 18 bases between the germline ends. The CDR3 contains 17 residues. CDR3 in amino acids: CASSSGYSDNMNTEAFF. The CDR3 DNA sequence: TGTGCCAGCAGTTCAGGGTACAGTGACAACATGAACACTGAAGCTTTCTTT.

Only a few counts were recorded for this clonotype. This sequence joins TRBV28 and TRBJ2-1; D possibly uses TRBD1 or TRBD2 (5 bases each). CDR3 length: 14 amino acids. Trimming took 2 bases from V and 7 from J, leaving 12 bases between them. The germline V gene encodes CDR1 MDHEN and CDR2 SYDVKM. DNA of the CDR3: TGTGCCAGCAGTTTAGGGGAAGGGGAGAATGAGCAGTTCTTC. This encodes CASSLGEGENEQFF.

This chain links TRBV20-1 with TRBJ2-7, with no clear D. The CDR3 totals 12 residues. Trimming removed 1 base from V and 3 bases from J, with 7 bases in between. CDR1 and CDR2 (germline): DFQATT, SNEGSKA (reference sequence). Here the CDR3 reads CSARVRDYEQYF. The CDR3 nucleotides read TGCAGTGCTAGAGTCCGAGACTACGAGCAGTACTTC.

This clonotype occurred a few times. The CDR3 spells CAISVEGDTEAFF. The CDR3, as DNA: TGTGCCATCAGTGTGGAGGGAGACACTGAAGCTTTCTTT. V gene TRBV10-3 combines with J gene TRBJ1-1; unclear D gene. Trimming took 4 bases from V and 3 from J, leaving 9 bases between them. There are 13 residues in the CDR3. Germline CDR1 and CDR2: ENHRY and SYGVKD.

This clonotype has ten or more counts. This chain connects TRBV13 to TRBJ1-2; D remains unclear. Germline loops: CDR1 PRHDT, CDR2 FYEKMQ (reference sequence). Between the trimmed V and J ends, which lost 5 bases and 0 bases, there was a span of 13 bases. The CDR3 is 15 amino acids. The CDR3 loop reads CASSRTGRANYGYTF. The DNA of the CDR3 is TGTGCCAGCAGCCGTACTGGGAGGGCTAACTATGGCTACACCTTC.

This clonotype was observed many times. This rearrangement joins TRBV15 to TRBJ2-5; D is ambiguous. Germline CDR1 LNHNV, CDR2 YYDKDF (reference sequence). V dropped 3 bases and J dropped 4 bases, with 12 bases sitting between them. This CDR3 has 14 residues. The CDR3 coding sequence is TGTGCCACCAGCAGCTTGGACCTAAGAGAGACCCAGTACTTC. Amino acid sequence: CATSSLDLRETQYF.

This clonotype was seen at least ten times. The V and J genes are TRBV29-1 and TRBJ1-5; 8 nucleotides agree with TRBD1. V gave up 5 bases and J gave up 6 bases; unmatched junction bases: 6. This CDR3 region has 13 residues. Germline CDR1 SQVTM, CDR2 ANQGSEA. DNA for the CDR3: TGCAGCGTTACGACAGGGGCCGGTCAGCCCCAGCATTTT. Protein: CSVTTGAGQPQHF. Full variable domain (remainder filled in from reference TRBV29-1 and TRBJ1-5): SAVISQKPSRDICQRGTSLTIQCQVDSQVTMMFWYRQQPGQSLTLIATANQGSEATYESGFVIDKFPISRPNLTFSTLTVSNMSPEDSSIYLCSVTTGAGQPQHFGDGTRLSIL.

CDR3 bases: TGCGCCAGCAGTGAGTCAAGCGGGAGAGGCGAGCAGTACTTC. Translation gives CASSESSGRGEQYF. The chain couples TRBV10-1 to TRBJ2-7; the match to TRBD2 covers 8 bases. This CDR3 comprises 14 residues. CDR1 is WNHNN, CDR2 SYGVQD, per germline (reference sequence). V lost 0 bases and J lost 6; bases outside the gene matches: 4.

Only one count was recorded for this clonotype. This chain connects TRBV20-1 to TRBJ2-7; D ambiguous. Germline CDR1 reads DFQATT; CDR2 reads SNEGSKA (reference sequence). The CDR3 loop spans 15 amino acids. Trimming removed 0 bases at V and 3 bases at J, with 15 bases between. This chain's CDR3 is CSARDPAGLDYEQYF. In nucleotides, the CDR3 is TGCAGTGCTAGAGATCCCGCCGGGCTCGACTACGAGCAGTACTTC.

This clonotype was recorded at least ten times. The chain uses TRBV4-3 and TRBJ2-6; the D gene is possibly TRBD1 (5 bases). Per the germline V gene, CDR1 is LGHNA and CDR2 is YSLEER. CDR3 length: 16 amino acids. The V gene lost 0 bases and the J gene lost 3 bases, with 9 bases spanning the gap. This CDR3 reads CASSQDTQGGANVLTF. Written as DNA, the CDR3 is TGCGCCAGCAGCCAAGATACCCAGGGTGGGGCCAACGTCCTGACTTTC.

This clonotype was detected many times. This chain joins TRBV11-2 and TRBJ2-2; D uncertain. The CDR3 runs to 15 residues. Looked up from germline, CDR1 is SGHAT and CDR2 is FQNNGV. With 1 base removed from V and 2 bases from J, the gap between germline ends came to 8 bases. CDR3 in DNA: TGTGCCAGCAGCTTAGGAGCTACTAACACCGGGGAGCTGTTTTTT. It encodes CASSLGATNTGELFF. The full variable domain, completed using reference TRBV11-2 and TRBJ2-2, is EAGVAQSPRYKIIEKRQSVAFWCNPISGHATLYWYQQILGQGPKLLIQFQNNGVVDDSQLPKDRFSAERLKGVDSTLKIQPAKLEDSAVYLCASSLGATNTGELFFGEGSRLTVL.

The chain is built from TRBV20-1 and TRBJ1-5; D is unclear. The CDR3 runs 13 residues. The V gene's germline CDR1 is DFQATT and CDR2 SNEGSKA (reference sequence). Deletions cut 1 base from V and 3 bases from J, with 7 bases between. Here the CDR3 reads CSARGGLNQPQHF. The CDR3, as DNA: TGCAGTGCTAGAGGCGGCCTCAATCAGCCCCAGCATTTT.

The DNA of the CDR3 is TGCGCCAGCAGCTTGAGGACCATAAAGGACAGGGGGCGCGAGCAGTTCTTC. Translated, it gives CASSLRTIKDRGREQFF. The chain employs TRBV5-1 and TRBJ2-1, with TRBD1 matching over 11 bases. CDR3 size: 17 residues. CDR1 and CDR2 (germline): SGHRS, YFSETQ. The trim removed 1 base at V and 10 bases at J, leaving 13 bases unmatched. Full variable domain (missing parts from reference TRBV5-1 and TRBJ2-1): KAGVTQTPRYLIKTRGQQVTLSCSPISGHRSVSWYQQTPGQGLQFLFEYFSETQRNKGNFPGRFSGRQFSNSRSEMNVSTLELGDSALYLCASSLRTIKDRGREQFFGPGTRLTVL.

The V and J genes are TRBV6-5 and TRBJ2-7; weak D call: TRBD1 (6 bases). This CDR3 region has 13 residues. Trimming left V 6 bases short and J 4 bases short, with 13 bases between. Germline V gives CDR1 MNHEY, CDR2 SVGAGI. In nucleotides, the CDR3 is TGTGCCAGCAGGCCAGGGGAAAGGTACGAGCAGTACTTC. Its translation is CASRPGERYEQYF.

This chain links TRBV4-3 with TRBJ2-5; unclear D gene. There are 15 residues in the CDR3. Germline-derived CDR1 and CDR2 are LGHNA and YSLEER. V lost 0 bases and J 5 bases, leaving 13 bases between the germline ends. Written as DNA, the CDR3 is TGCGCCAGCAGCCAAGATTCCAGGCCGGAGGAGACCCAGTACTTC. This sequence encodes CASSQDSRPEETQYF.

In its sample, this clonotype was seen a few times. This chain connects TRBV4-2 to TRBJ2-1; maybe TRBD1 (9 bases). Trimming pared 2 bases from V and 7 bases from J, leaving 27 bases between. The CDR3 is 19 amino acids. Germline V gene sequence: CDR1 LGHNA, CDR2 YNFKEQ. CDR3 nucleotide sequence: TGTGCCAGCAGCCAAACCGGGACAGGGTCGAGCGGGGGTCGTAATGAGCAGTTCTTC. Translation gives CASSQTGTGSSGGRNEQFF.

This chain links TRBV6-5 with TRBJ2-2; 12 nucleotides agree with TRBD2. This CDR3 has 15 residues. Germline values: CDR1 MNHEY, CDR2 SVGAGI. V was clipped by 6 bases and J by 6 bases; unmatched bases: 5. The CDR3 protein is CASSRGLAGSGELFF. CDR3 coding DNA: TGTGCCAGCAGCCGGGGACTAGCGGGCTCCGGGGAGCTGTTTTTT.

This clonotype was observed a few times. The chain is built from TRBV20-1 and TRBJ2-5; 7 nucleotides align to TRBD2. V lost 7 bases, J lost 6 bases, and 11 bases stayed unmatched. Germline CDR1 is DFQATT and CDR2 is SNEGSKA (reference sequence). This CDR3 has 13 residues. The CDR3 bases are TGCAGTGGAAACGGGGGGAGTAGAAAGACCCAGTACTTC. Translation gives CSGNGGSRKTQYF.

The J gene is TRBJ2-7, the V gene TRBV7-9; TRBD1 aligns across 7 bases. CDR1 is SEHNR, CDR2 FQNEAQ, per germline (reference sequence). V lost 5 bases to trimming and J lost 4 bases; unmatched junction nucleotides: 11. The CDR3 runs 15 residues. CDR3 DNA: TGTGCCAGCAGCCCAACAACAGGGGTCCATTACGAGCAGTACTTC. Residues: CASSPTTGVHYEQYF.

Many counts were recorded for this clonotype. The V call is TRBV15, the J call TRBJ1-1; D remains unclear. Per germline, CDR1 LNHNV and CDR2 YYDKDF (reference sequence). CDR3 length equals 15 residues. V shed 3 bases and J shed 4 bases, with 15 bases lying between them. CDR3 nucleotides: TGTGCCACCAGCAGGTTCTCAGATCTCGGCACTGAAGCTTTCTTT. Encoded protein: CATSRFSDLGTEAFF.

Only a few counts were recorded for this clonotype. V gene TRBV12-3 or TRBV12-4 combines with J gene TRBJ2-7; D remains ambiguous. There are 12 residues in the CDR3. V shed 3 bases and J shed 0 bases, with 3 bases lying between them. The CDR3 here is CASSFASYEQYF. The CDR3 DNA is TGTGCCAGCAGTTTTGCCTCCTACGAGCAGTACTTC.

The J gene is TRBJ2-7, the V gene TRBV5-1; maybe TRBD2 (5 bases). The CDR3 spans 14 residues. The V end lost 0 bases, the J end lost 0 bases, and 7 bases lay between the germline ends. CDR1 is SGHRS, CDR2 YFSETQ, per germline. In DNA, the CDR3 is TGCGCCAGCAGCTTGGAAGGGAGCTCCTACGAGCAGTACTTC. Residues: CASSLEGSSYEQYF.

The rearrangement uses TRBV5-1 and TRBJ2-2; D is ambiguous. V dropped 3 bases and J dropped 0 bases, with 6 bases sitting between them. The CDR3 has 14 residues. Germline V gene sequence: CDR1 SGHRS, CDR2 YFSETQ. The CDR3 bases are TGCGCCAGCAGCTCTAACACGAACACCGGGGAGCTGTTTTTT. Translating it yields CASSSNTNTGELFF.

This clonotype was seen more than once but under ten times. The rearrangement links TRBV7-3 to TRBJ2-2; possibly TRBD1 for D (5 bases). The CDR3 is made up of 15 amino acids. Germline CDR1 is SGHTA and CDR2 is FQGTGA. Between the trimmed V and J ends, which lost 0 bases and 6 bases, there was a span of 11 bases. CDR3 region: CASSLTVGAPGELFF. As DNA, the CDR3 is TGTGCCAGCAGCTTAACGGTTGGGGCGCCCGGGGAGCTGTTTTTT.

The chain carries TRBV4-3 and TRBJ1-5, with D possibly being TRBD1 (6 bases). The CDR3 spans 15 residues. The V gene lost 0 bases and the J gene lost 1 base, with 7 bases spanning the gap. Germline V CDR1 and CDR2: LGHNA, YSLEER. CDR3 protein: CASSQDRGSNQPQHF. In nucleotides, the CDR3 is TGCGCCAGCAGCCAAGACAGGGGAAGCAATCAGCCCCAGCATTTT.

This chain connects TRBV9 to TRBJ2-3; 10 bases align to TRBD2. This CDR3 contains 14 residues. The V gene end was trimmed by 4 bases and the J gene end by 6 bases; junction bases not matched to a gene: 5. Germline values: CDR1 SGDLS, CDR2 YYNGEE. CDR3 loop: CASSPLAGKDTQYF. CDR3 bases: TGTGCCAGCAGCCCACTAGCGGGGAAGGATACGCAGTATTTT.

In its sample, this clonotype was seen many times. The gene calls are TRBV10-3 and TRBJ2-2; 8 positions agree with TRBD1. The J segment lost 5 bases and the V segment lost 7 bases, leaving 9 bases of the junction unmatched. The CDR3 is 15 residues long. Germline lookup yields CDR1 ENHRY and CDR2 SYGVKD. The CDR3 here is CAITTGQGGTGELFF. Here the CDR3 DNA reads TGTGCCATCACCACAGGACAGGGAGGAACCGGGGAGCTGTTTTTT.

This chain uses TRBV20-1 with TRBJ2-3; weak D call: TRBD2 (6 bases). CDR3 length: 14 amino acids. V was shortened by 6 bases and J by 1 base, with 14 bases between the two germline ends. Per the germline V gene, CDR1 is DFQATT and CDR2 is SNEGSKA (reference sequence). The CDR3 sequence is CSANLGLRTDTQYF. The CDR3, as DNA: TGCAGTGCGAACTTGGGACTTCGCACAGATACGCAGTATTTT.

This clonotype was detected many times. This chain's CDR3 is CASRTTGGSNQPQHF. The CDR3 coding sequence is TGTGCCAGTAGAACGACGGGGGGAAGCAATCAGCCCCAGCATTTT. V gene TRBV19 combines with J gene TRBJ1-5, with D perhaps TRBD1 (5 bases). The germline V gene encodes CDR1 LNHDA and CDR2 SQIVND (reference sequence). V was clipped by 6 bases and J by 1 base, with 13 bases between them. The CDR3 is 15 residues long.

The chain is built from TRBV27 and TRBJ2-7; maybe TRBD1 (5 bases). CDR3 length equals 15 residues. Trimming took off 6 bases at V and 1 base at J, with 16 bases between the two ends. Germline CDR1 and CDR2: MNHEY and SMNVEV (reference sequence). CDR3 in amino acids: CASSGLTALSYEQYF. CDR3 coding DNA: TGTGCCAGCAGCGGGTTGACAGCCCTTTCCTACGAGCAGTACTTC.